What follows is one T cell receptor beta chain and its context. Its antigen is still unknown. Germline CDR1 SQVTM, CDR2 ANQGSEA. V was cut by 1 base and J by 4 bases, with 10 bases left in between. The CDR3 sequence is 13 residues long. This entry belongs to a study of blood T cells in healthy people across ages. Across the whole study: Template switching recovered approximately one barcoded beta molecule for every two T cells.

The use of a sample-barcoded 5' primer and a J-beta primer mix characterized a second PCR of roughly 6 to 12 cycles. Tagging of each cDNA molecule was performed by a template-switch adaptor with 12 random nucleotides. TCRdb redid the calling of the 5' RACE reads with MiXCR, one entry per CDR3 protein. The sample records 650,000 to 1,000,000 distinct CDR3 sequences, under 40% being singletons. Study results and caveats: Because donor CMV status was unknown, expanded clonotype changes were possibly confounded. Researchers judged that diversity estimates from one million T cells fell short of true values.

This TCR was recovered from a man between 18 and 35 years old in good health. The sequenced material came from blood. V usage is TRBV29-1 and J usage is TRBJ1-2; possible D gene TRBD1, 5 bases. The CDR3 spells CSVEGGDLYGYTF. CDR3 sequence (DNA): TGCAGCGTTGAAGGTGGGGACCTCTATGGCTACACCTTC.